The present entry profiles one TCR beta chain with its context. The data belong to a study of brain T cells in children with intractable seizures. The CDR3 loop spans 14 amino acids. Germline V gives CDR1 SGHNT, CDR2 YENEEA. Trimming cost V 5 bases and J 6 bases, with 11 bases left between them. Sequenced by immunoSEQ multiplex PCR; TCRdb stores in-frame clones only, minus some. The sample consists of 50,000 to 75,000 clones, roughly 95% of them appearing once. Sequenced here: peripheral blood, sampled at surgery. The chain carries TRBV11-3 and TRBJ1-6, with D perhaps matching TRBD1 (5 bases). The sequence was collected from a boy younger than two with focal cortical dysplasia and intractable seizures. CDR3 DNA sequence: TGTGCCAGCAGCCTCTCAGGGATTAATTCACCCCTCCACTTT. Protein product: CASSLSGINSPLHF.